This TCR beta chain was captured in a study of human T cells and chemical hapten exposure. This clonotype was seen at least ten times. The CDR3 contains 12 residues. Trimming shortened V by 5 bases and J by 8 bases, and 9 bases separated the two germline ends. Germline V lookup: CDR1 MNHNY, CDR2 SVGAGI (reference sequence). TCRdb fed the RACE reads into MiXCR, producing one record per CDR3 protein. The table includes fewer than 300,000 distinct CDR3 sequences, roughly 8.9% detected once. As for time point: pre-sensitization, week 0. Treatment given: therapeutic diphenylcyclopropenone sensitization with weekly scalp DPC.

The specimen was whole blood, collected in connection with sensitization to the hapten diphenylcyclopropenone (DPC). This clonotype originated in a woman between 40 and 50 years old with alopecia areata. Some clones in this sample may be carry-over from other donors' samples. The V call is TRBV6-6, the J call TRBJ2-2; maybe TRBD2 (5 bases). CDR3 in amino acids: CASSQTTGELFF. The CDR3 DNA reads TGTGCCAGCAGTCAGACTACGGGGGAGCTGTTTTTT.